This T cell receptor beta chain was identified during a study of regulatory T cells in long-lasting Graves disease. Germline CDR1 and CDR2: SNHLY and FYNNEI. This CDR3 is 14 amino acids long. Losses at the gene ends were 4 bases for V and 4 bases for J; bases not matched to a gene: 0. Arm-PCR of CDR3 regions and iRepertoire HTBI primers were used to build TCR beta libraries. TCRdb re-called the multiplex PCR reads with MiXCR, one entry per CDR3 protein. This sample has under 450,000 distinct CDR3 sequences, with about 16% found just once. This clonotype was recorded many times. What it binds is unknown. Documented time point: newly diagnosed GD, antithyroid drugs for less than 3 months. The TCR library used RNA extracted from PBMCs. Study results and caveats: Persistent disease was associated with favored TRBV28 usage and with favored use of TRBJ1-2 and TRBJ2-5. Limited sample numbers may have lowered accuracy.

This same sample was also part of a study on T cells in Graves' hyperthyroidism and ophthalmopathy. That paper states: The HTBI primer set served for first-round RT-PCR of the TCR CDR3.

The input for sequencing was peripheral blood mononuclear cells (PBMCs), taken at new diagnosis, from a patient treated with antithyroid drugs. This receptor was identified in a woman aged 18-35 years with Graves disease. The chain carries TRBV2 and TRBJ2-4; 11 positions agree with TRBD2. The CDR3 DNA follows: TGTGCCAGCAGTGGACTAGCGGGAAAAAACATTCAGTACTTC. It yields the protein CASSGLAGKNIQYF.